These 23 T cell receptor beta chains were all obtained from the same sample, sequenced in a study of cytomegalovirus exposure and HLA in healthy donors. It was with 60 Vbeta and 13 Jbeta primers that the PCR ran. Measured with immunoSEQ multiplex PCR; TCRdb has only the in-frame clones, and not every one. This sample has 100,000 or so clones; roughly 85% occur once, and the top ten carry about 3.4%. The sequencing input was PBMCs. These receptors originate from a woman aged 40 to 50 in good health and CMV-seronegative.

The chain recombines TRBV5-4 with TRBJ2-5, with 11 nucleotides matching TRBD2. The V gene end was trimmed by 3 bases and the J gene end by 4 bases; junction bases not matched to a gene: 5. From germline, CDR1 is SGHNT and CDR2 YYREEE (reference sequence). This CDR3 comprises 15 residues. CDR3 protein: CASSWGLAEGETQYF. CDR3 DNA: TGTGCCAGCAGCTGGGGACTAGCGGAGGGAGAGACCCAGTACTTC.

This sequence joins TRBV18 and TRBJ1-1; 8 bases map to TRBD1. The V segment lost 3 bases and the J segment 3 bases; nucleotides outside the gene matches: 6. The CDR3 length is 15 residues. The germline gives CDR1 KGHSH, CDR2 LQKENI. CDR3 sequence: CASSPSGDRYTEAFF. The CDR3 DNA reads TGTGCCAGCTCACCCTCAGGGGACAGGTACACTGAAGCTTTCTTT.

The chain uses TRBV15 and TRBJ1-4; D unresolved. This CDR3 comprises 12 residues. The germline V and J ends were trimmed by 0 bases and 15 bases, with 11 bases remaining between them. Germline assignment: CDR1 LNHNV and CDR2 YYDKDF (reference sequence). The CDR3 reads CATSRDLRRVFF. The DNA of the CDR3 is TGTGCCACCAGCAGAGATTTAAGGAGAGTGTTTTTT.

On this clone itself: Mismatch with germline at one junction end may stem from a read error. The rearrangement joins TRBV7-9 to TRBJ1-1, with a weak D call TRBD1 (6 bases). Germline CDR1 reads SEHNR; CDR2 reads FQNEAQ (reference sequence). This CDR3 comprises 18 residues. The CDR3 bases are TGTTCCAGCAGCATTAGGGTAGGGGCAGGGGCCCCGGACACTGAAGCTTTCTTT. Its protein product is CSSSIRVGAGAPDTEAFF.

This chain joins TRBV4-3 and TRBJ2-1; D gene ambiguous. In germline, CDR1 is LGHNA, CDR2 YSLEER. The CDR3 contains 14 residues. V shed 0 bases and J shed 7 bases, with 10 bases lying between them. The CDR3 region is CASSQDSSSNEQFF. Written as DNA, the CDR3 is TGCGCCAGCAGCCAAGATAGTTCTAGTAATGAGCAGTTCTTC.

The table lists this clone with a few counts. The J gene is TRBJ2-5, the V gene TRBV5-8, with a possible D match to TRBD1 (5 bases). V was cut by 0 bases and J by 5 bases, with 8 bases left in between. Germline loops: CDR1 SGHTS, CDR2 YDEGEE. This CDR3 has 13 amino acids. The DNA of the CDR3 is TGTGCCAGCAGCTTGGCAGGGATGGAGACCCAGTACTTC. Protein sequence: CASSLAGMETQYF.

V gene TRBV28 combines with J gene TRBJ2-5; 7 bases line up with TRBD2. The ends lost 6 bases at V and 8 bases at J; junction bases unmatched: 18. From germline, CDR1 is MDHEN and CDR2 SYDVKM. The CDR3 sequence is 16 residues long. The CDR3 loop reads CASRLGRATLQSTQYF. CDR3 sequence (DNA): TGTGCCAGCAGGCTAGGGAGGGCCACCCTACAAAGTACCCAGTACTTC.

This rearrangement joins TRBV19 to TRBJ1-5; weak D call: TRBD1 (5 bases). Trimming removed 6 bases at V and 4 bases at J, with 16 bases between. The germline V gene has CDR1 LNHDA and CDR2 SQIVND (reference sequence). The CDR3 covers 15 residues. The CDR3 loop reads CASRMGGPRNQPQHF. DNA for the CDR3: TGTGCCAGTAGGATGGGGGGTCCACGAAATCAGCCCCAGCATTTT.

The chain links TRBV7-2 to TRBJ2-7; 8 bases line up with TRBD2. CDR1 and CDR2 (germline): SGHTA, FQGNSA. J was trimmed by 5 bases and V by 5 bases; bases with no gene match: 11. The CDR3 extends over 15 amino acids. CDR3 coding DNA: TGTGCCAGCAGCCGTCGACGGGAGGGCCCCCACGAGCAGTACTTC. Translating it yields CASSRRREGPHEQYF.

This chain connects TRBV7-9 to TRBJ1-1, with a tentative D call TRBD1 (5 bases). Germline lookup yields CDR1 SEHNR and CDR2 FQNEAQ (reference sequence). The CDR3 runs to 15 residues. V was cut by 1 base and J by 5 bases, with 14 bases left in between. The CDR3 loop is CASSLEGFGGTEAFF. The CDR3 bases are TGTGCCAGCAGCTTAGAGGGGTTTGGAGGGACTGAAGCTTTCTTT.

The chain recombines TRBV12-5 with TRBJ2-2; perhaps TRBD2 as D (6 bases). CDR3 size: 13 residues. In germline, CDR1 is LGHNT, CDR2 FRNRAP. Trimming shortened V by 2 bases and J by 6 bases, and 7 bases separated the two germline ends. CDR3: CASGLTSPGELFF. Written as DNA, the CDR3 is TGTGCTAGTGGTTTGACTAGCCCCGGGGAGCTGTTTTTT.

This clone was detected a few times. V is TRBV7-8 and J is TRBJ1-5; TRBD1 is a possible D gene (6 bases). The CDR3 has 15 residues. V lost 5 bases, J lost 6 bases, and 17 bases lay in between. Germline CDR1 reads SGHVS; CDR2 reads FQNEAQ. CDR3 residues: CASSTGAGDGQPQHF. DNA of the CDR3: TGTGCCAGCAGCACTGGCGCAGGGGATGGTCAGCCCCAGCATTTT.

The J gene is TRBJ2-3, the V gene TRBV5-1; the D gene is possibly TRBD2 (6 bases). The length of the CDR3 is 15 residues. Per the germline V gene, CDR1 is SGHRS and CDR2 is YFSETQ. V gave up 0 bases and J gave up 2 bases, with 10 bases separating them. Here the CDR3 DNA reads TGCGCCAGCAGCTTGGGCGGGAACCCCACAGATACGCAGTATTTT. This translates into CASSLGGNPTDTQYF.

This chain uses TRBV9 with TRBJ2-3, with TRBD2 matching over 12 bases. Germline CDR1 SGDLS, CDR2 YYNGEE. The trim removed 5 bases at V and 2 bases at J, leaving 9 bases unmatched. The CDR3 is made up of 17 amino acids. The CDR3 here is CASSNSRLAGDTDTQYF. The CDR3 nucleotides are TGTGCCAGCAGTAATTCTAGACTAGCGGGGGACACAGATACGCAGTATTTT. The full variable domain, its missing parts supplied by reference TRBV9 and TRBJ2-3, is DSGVTQTPKHLITATGQRVTLRCSPRSGDLSVYWYQQSLDQGLQFLIQYYNGEERAKGNILERFSAQQFPDLHSELNLSSLELGDSALYFCASSNSRLAGDTDTQYFGPGTRLTVL.

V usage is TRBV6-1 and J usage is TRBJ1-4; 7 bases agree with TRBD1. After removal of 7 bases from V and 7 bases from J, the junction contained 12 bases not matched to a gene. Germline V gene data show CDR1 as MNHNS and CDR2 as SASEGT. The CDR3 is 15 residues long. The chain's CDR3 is CASNPSGGDSEKLFF. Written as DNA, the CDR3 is TGTGCCAGCAATCCTAGCGGGGGGGACAGTGAAAAACTGTTTTTT.

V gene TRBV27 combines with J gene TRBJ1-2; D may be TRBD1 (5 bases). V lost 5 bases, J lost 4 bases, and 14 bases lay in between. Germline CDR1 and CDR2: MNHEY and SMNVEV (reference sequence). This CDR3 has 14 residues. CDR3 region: CASSLAETAYGYTF. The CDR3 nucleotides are TGTGCCAGCAGTCTCGCCGAGACAGCCTATGGCTACACCTTC.

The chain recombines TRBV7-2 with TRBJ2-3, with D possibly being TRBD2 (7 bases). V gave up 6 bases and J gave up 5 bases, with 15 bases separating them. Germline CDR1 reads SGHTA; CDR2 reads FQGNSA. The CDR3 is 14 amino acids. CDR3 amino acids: CASRRGAEGDTQYF. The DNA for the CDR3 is TGTGCCAGCAGACGGGGGGCGGAGGGAGATACGCAGTATTTT.

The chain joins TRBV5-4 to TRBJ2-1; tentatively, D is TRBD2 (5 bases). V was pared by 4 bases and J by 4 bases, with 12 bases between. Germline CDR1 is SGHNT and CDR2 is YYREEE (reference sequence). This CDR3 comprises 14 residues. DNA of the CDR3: TGTGCCAGCAGCCCGCTCCGGGATTACAATGAGCAGTTCTTC. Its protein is CASSPLRDYNEQFF.

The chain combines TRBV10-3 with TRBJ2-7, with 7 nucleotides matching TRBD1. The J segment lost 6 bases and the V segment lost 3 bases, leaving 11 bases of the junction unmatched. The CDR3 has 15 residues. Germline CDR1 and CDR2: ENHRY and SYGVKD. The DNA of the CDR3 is TGTGCCATCAGTGACGGGCGACAGGGAGTCAGCGAGCAGTACTTC. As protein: CAISDGRQGVSEQYF.

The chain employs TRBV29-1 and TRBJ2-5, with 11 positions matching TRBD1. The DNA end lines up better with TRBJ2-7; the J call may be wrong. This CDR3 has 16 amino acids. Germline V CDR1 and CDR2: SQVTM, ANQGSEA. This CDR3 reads CSVELGQGEASYEQYF. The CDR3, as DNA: TGCAGCGTTGAATTGGGACAGGGGGAAGCCTCCTACGAGCAGTACTTC.

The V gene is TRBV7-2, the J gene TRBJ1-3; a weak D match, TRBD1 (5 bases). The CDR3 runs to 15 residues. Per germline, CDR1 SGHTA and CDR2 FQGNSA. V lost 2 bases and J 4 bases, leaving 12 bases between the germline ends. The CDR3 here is CASSLSVGGGNTIYF. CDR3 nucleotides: TGTGCCAGCAGCTTATCAGTCGGGGGGGGAAACACCATATATTTT.

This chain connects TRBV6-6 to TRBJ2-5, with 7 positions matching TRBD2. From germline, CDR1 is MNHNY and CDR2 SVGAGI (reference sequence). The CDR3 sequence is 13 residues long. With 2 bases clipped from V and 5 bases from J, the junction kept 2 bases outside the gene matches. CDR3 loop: CASSYEGGETQYF. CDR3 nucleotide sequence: TGTGCCAGCAGTTACGAGGGAGGGGAGACCCAGTACTTC.

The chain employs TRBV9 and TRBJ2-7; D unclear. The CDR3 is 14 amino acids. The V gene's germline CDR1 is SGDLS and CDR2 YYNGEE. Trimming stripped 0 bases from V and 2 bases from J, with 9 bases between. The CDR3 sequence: CASSVGAVAYEQYF. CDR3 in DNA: TGTGCCAGCAGCGTAGGGGCAGTCGCCTACGAGCAGTACTTC.